The next 7 T cell receptor beta chains were all read from a single sample in a study of cytotoxic CD8 clonotypes in ibrutinib-treated CLL. Produced via immunoSEQ multiplex PCR; TCRdb's table is partial and in-frame only. The repertoire consists of tens of thousands of clones, with around half occurring once and the leading ten covering approximately 32%. Specimen: PBMCs, collected after 12 months of ibrutinib treatment. The receptors were sampled from a human donor with chronic lymphocytic leukemia.

This clone was seen a few times. V gene TRBV11-2 combines with J gene TRBJ2-7, with D uncertain. V gave up 6 bases and J gave up 0 bases, with 9 bases separating them. The CDR3 extends over 13 amino acids. Per germline, CDR1 SGHAT and CDR2 FQNNGV. The CDR3 loop reads CASRAESSYEQYF. In DNA form, the CDR3 reads TGTGCCAGCAGGGCAGAGAGCTCCTACGAGCAGTACTTC.

The rearrangement links TRBV19 to TRBJ2-1, with 7 bases aligning to TRBD2. CDR3 length: 11 residues. Germline V gene lookup returns CDR1 LNHDA and CDR2 SQIVND (reference sequence). The V gene end was trimmed by 8 bases and the J gene end by 8 bases; junction bases not matched to a gene: 3. CDR3 loop: CASLGGDEQFF. The CDR3 DNA is TGTGCCAGTCTGGGAGGGGATGAGCAGTTCTTC.

The chain has TRBV4-1 and TRBJ2-7; D is unclear. Germline V gene sequence: CDR1 MGHRA, CDR2 YSYEKL. Between the trimmed V and J ends, which lost 2 bases and 0 bases, there was a span of 2 bases. The CDR3 contains 12 residues. CDR3 sequence (DNA): TGCGCCAGCAGCCAAAGCTCCTACGAGCAGTACTTC. Its translation: CASSQSSYEQYF.

This clone was observed many times. The J gene is TRBJ1-2, the V gene TRBV7-2; D might be TRBD1 (6 bases). Looked up from germline, CDR1 is SGHTA and CDR2 is FQGNSA. The CDR3 extends over 15 amino acids. V shed 6 bases and J shed 4 bases, with 18 bases lying between them. The CDR3 coding sequence is TGTGCCAGCAGTATCGAAGTCGGGGGCGTCTATGGCTACACCTTC. This sequence encodes CASSIEVGGVYGYTF.

The chain uses TRBV27 and TRBJ1-1, with D maybe TRBD1 (6 bases). There are 14 residues in the CDR3. The germline gives CDR1 MNHEY, CDR2 SMNVEV (reference sequence). V lost 4 bases and J 9 bases, leaving 18 bases between the germline ends. CDR3: CASSSAGATLKAFF. The CDR3 DNA reads TGTGCCAGCAGTTCGGCGGGGGCTACGTTAAAAGCTTTCTTT.

This clone was found many times. The chain employs TRBV6-6 and TRBJ1-3; TRBD1 is a possible D gene (6 bases). V lost 5 bases and J lost 9, with 11 bases in between. Germline V gene lookup returns CDR1 MNHNY and CDR2 SVGAGI (reference sequence). The CDR3 runs 12 residues. This CDR3 reads CASSGQTGTIYF. CDR3 coding DNA: TGTGCCAGCAGTGGTCAGACAGGCACCATATATTTT.

This clone came up a few times. The rearrangement uses TRBV18 and TRBJ2-1; D unresolved. Germline CDR1 and CDR2: KGHSH and LQKENI. V dropped 6 bases and J dropped 0 bases, with 9 bases sitting between them. This CDR3 spans 14 amino acids. The CDR3 DNA reads TGTGCCAGCTCGCCAGATTACTCCTACAATGAGCAGTTCTTC. It codes for CASSPDYSYNEQFF.